This T cell receptor (beta chain) was captured by sequencing in a study of blood T cell repertoires in COVID-19. This CDR3 contains 18 residues. Germline V gene sequence: CDR1 LGHNA, CDR2 YSLEER. Trimming took 3 bases from V and 4 from J, leaving 21 bases between them. Profiling relied on immunoSEQ multiplex PCR, and the TCRdb table lists in-frame clones only, not all of them. The sample has 250,000 to 350,000 clones, roughly 89% seen once. This clone showed up just once. The rearrangement links TRBV4-3 to TRBJ1-4; perhaps TRBD1 as D (6 bases). Sequencing was done on a sample of PBMCs or T cells enriched from blood (not recorded which). The sequence was obtained from a young woman who had recovered from COVID-19. The CDR3 bases are TGCGCCAGCAGCCAGAGGGGGGGTCCCCCTCCAATTAATGAAAAACTGTTTTTT. It codes for CASSQRGGPPPINEKLFF.